This record looks at one TCR beta chain sequence and its context. The antigen is undetermined. Germline trimming cut 8 bases from V and 4 bases from J; bases unmatched to any gene: 13. The CDR3 runs to 17 residues. CDR1 is SEHNR, CDR2 FQNEAQ, per germline (reference sequence). The data stem from a study of blood T cells in healthy people across ages. PCR was performed a second time for 7 to 11 cycles using a sample-barcoded 5' primer and a J-beta primer mix. The authors tagged each cDNA molecule using a template-switch adaptor with 12 random nucleotides. One entry per CDR3 protein results from TCRdb running MiXCR on the 5' RACE reads. This repertoire shows over 1,300,000 distinct CDR3 sequences, approximately 60% found once; its top ten account for roughly 6.3%. Study outcomes and limitations: Researchers judged that diversity estimates from one million T cells fell short of true values.

The chain carries TRBV7-9 and TRBJ2-3; 12 bases match TRBD2. This clonotype was sampled from a man aged 18 to 30 in good health. The sequenced sample was blood. This CDR3 reads CASRGLAGPQGPDTQYF. Here the CDR3 DNA reads TGTGCCAGCCGAGGACTAGCGGGGCCCCAGGGCCCAGATACGCAGTATTTT.